These T cell receptor beta chains were read from a single sample in a study of Ad26.COV2.S vaccination and SARS-CoV-2 variants. TCRdb's copy holds only in-frame clones and misses some; the assay was immunoSEQ multiplex PCR. This table has about 350,000 clones, about 87% appearing once. The specimen comprised peripheral blood, sampled in a trial of Ad26.COV2.S vaccine versus placebo. The receptors shown here come from a person aged 18-65 years who received the Ad26.COV2.S COVID-19 vaccine or a placebo. Both conserved end residues are part of each CDR3. A D gene is named only where the DNA matches it firmly. Rows give clone size only sometimes, using once, few, many, or a class for an expanded clone.

CDR3 protein: CASSRDYTGELFF
CDR3 DNA: TGTGCCAGCAGCAGGGACTACACCGGGGAGCTGTTTTTT
J gene: TRBJ2-2
clone size: NA
V gene: TRBV6-5
D gene: NA

CDR3 protein: CASSLPYIMNTEAFF
CDR3 DNA: TGTGCCAGCAGCTTACCATACATCATGAACACTGAAGCTTTCTTT
J gene: TRBJ1-1
clone size: NA
V gene: TRBV7-9
D gene: NA

CDR3 protein: CAISESQAGGVTDTQYF
CDR3 DNA: TGTGCCATCAGTGAGTCGCAAGCGGGAGGGGTCACAGATACGCAGTATTTT
J gene: TRBJ2-3
clone size: NA
V gene: TRBV10-3
D gene: TRBD2

CDR3 protein: CASSTSSEQYF
CDR3 DNA: TGTGCCAGCAGCACTTCCTCCGAGCAGTACTTC
J gene: TRBJ2-7
clone size: few
V gene: TRBV7-8
D gene: NA

CDR3 protein: CASSYSNGPNQPQHF
CDR3 DNA: TGTGCCAGCAGTTACTCGAACGGGCCTAACCAGCCCCAGCATTTT
J gene: TRBJ1-5
clone size: NA
V gene: TRBV6-5
D gene: NA

CDR3 protein: CASNVAGQSTDTQYF
CDR3 DNA: TGTGCCAGCAATGTTGCGGGACAAAGCACAGATACGCAGTATTTT
J gene: TRBJ2-3
clone size: NA
V gene: TRBV3-1/TRBV3-2
D gene: NA

CDR3 protein: CASRQGARNTGELFF
CDR3 DNA: TGTGCCAGCAGACAGGGGGCGCGGAACACCGGGGAGCTGTTTTTT
J gene: TRBJ2-2
clone size: few
V gene: TRBV2
D gene: TRBD1

CDR3 protein: CASSRPLGGGETQYF
CDR3 DNA: TGTGCCAGCAGCCGCCCCCTCGGCGGGGGAGAGACCCAGTACTTC
J gene: TRBJ2-5
clone size: NA
V gene: TRBV5-4
D gene: TRBD2

CDR3 protein: CASSPGGEYNSPLHF
CDR3 DNA: TGTGCCAGCAGCCCGGGCGGGGAGTATAATTCACCCCTCCACTTT
J gene: TRBJ1-6
clone size: NA
V gene: TRBV5-4
D gene: NA

CDR3 protein: CASSLVGGSNQPQHF
CDR3 DNA: TGTGCCAGCAGCTTAGTAGGGGGGAGCAATCAGCCCCAGCATTTT
J gene: TRBJ1-5
clone size: NA
V gene: TRBV7-2
D gene: NA

CDR3 protein: CASSPGGGRVNTEAFF
CDR3 DNA: TGTGCCAGCAGCCCTGGTGGCGGCAGGGTGAACACTGAAGCTTTCTTT
J gene: TRBJ1-1
clone size: NA
V gene: TRBV7-9
D gene: NA

CDR3 protein: CASSQRDRGYEQYF
CDR3 DNA: TGTGCCAGCAGCCAAAGGGACAGGGGCTACGAGCAGTACTTC
J gene: TRBJ2-7
clone size: once
V gene: TRBV3-1/TRBV3-2
D gene: TRBD1

CDR3 protein: CASSDTGKCTF
CDR3 DNA: TGTGCCAGCAGCGATACAGGGAAGTGCACTTTC
J gene: TRBJ1-2
clone size: NA
V gene: TRBV9
D gene: NA

CDR3 protein: CASSEGLVHEQYF
CDR3 DNA: TGTGCCAGCAGCGAGGGACTAGTCCACGAGCAGTACTTC
J gene: TRBJ2-7
clone size: NA
V gene: TRBV2
D gene: TRBD2

CDR3 protein: CAWSDRLSDTQYF
CDR3 DNA: TGTGCCTGGAGTGACAGGTTATCAGATACGCAGTATTTT
J gene: TRBJ2-3
clone size: NA
V gene: TRBV30
D gene: NA

CDR3 protein: CASSLRGRERFF
CDR3 DNA: TGTGCCAGCAGTTTAAGGGGCCGGGAGCGGTTCTTC
J gene: TRBJ2-1
clone size: few
V gene: TRBV28
D gene: NA

CDR3 protein: CASSWEDRGDGYTF
CDR3 DNA: TGTGCCAGCAGCTGGGAGGACAGGGGGGATGGCTACACCTTC
J gene: TRBJ1-2
clone size: NA
V gene: TRBV3-1/TRBV3-2
D gene: TRBD1

CDR3 protein: CASSVGGTQYF
CDR3 DNA: TGTGCCAGCAGCGTAGGAGGGACGCAGTATTTT
J gene: TRBJ2-3
clone size: NA
V gene: TRBV9
D gene: NA

CDR3 protein: CASGLGTGSATEAFF
CDR3 DNA: TGTGCTAGTGGTTTGGGGACAGGATCGGCCACTGAAGCTTTCTTT
J gene: TRBJ1-1
clone size: NA
V gene: TRBV12-5
D gene: TRBD1

CDR3 protein: CAWSGLGPGELFF
CDR3 DNA: TGTGCCTGGAGTGGGTTGGGACCCGGGGAGCTGTTTTTT
J gene: TRBJ2-2
clone size: few
V gene: TRBV30
D gene: NA

CDR3 protein: CASSLGGGRMNTEAFF
CDR3 DNA: TGTGCCAGCAGCTTAGGAGGGGGCCGGATGAACACTGAAGCTTTCTTT
J gene: TRBJ1-1
clone size: NA
V gene: TRBV7-2
D gene: TRBD1

CDR3 protein: CASSLGRTPGNTIYF
CDR3 DNA: TGTGCCAGCAGCTTAGGAAGGACTCCTGGAAACACCATATATTTT
J gene: TRBJ1-3
clone size: NA
V gene: TRBV7-2
D gene: NA

CDR3 protein: CASSQEPDYTEAFF
CDR3 DNA: TGCGCCAGCAGCCAAGAACCAGACTACACTGAAGCTTTCTTT
J gene: TRBJ1-1
clone size: NA
V gene: TRBV4-3
D gene: NA

CDR3 protein: CASSLAQNQPQHF
CDR3 DNA: TGCGCCAGCAGCTTGGCGCAAAATCAGCCCCAGCATTTT
J gene: TRBJ1-5
clone size: NA
V gene: TRBV5-1
D gene: NA

CDR3 protein: CASSPSRDTYGYTF
CDR3 DNA: TGCGCCAGCAGCCCATCCCGGGACACCTATGGCTACACCTTC
J gene: TRBJ1-2
clone size: once
V gene: TRBV5-1
D gene: NA

CDR3 protein: CASSPDSNYGYTF
CDR3 DNA: TGTGCCAGCAGCCCGGACAGTAACTATGGCTACACCTTC
J gene: TRBJ1-2
clone size: few
V gene: TRBV5-4
D gene: NA

CDR3 protein: CASSTRTGGDTQYF
CDR3 DNA: TGTGCCAGTAGTACCCGGACAGGGGGGGATACGCAGTATTTT
J gene: TRBJ2-3
clone size: NA
V gene: TRBV19
D gene: TRBD1

CDR3 protein: CASSVAVGMNTEAFF
CDR3 DNA: TGTGCCAGCAGCGTAGCTGTAGGGATGAACACTGAAGCTTTCTTT
J gene: TRBJ1-1
clone size: NA
V gene: TRBV9
D gene: NA

CDR3 protein: CASRVTDRVRQPQHF
CDR3 DNA: TGTGCCAGTAGGGTTACCGACAGGGTACGGCAGCCCCAGCATTTT
J gene: TRBJ1-5
clone size: NA
V gene: TRBV19
D gene: TRBD1

CDR3 protein: CASSFNGETYEQYF
CDR3 DNA: TGTGCCAGCAGCTTCAATGGCGAAACCTACGAGCAGTACTTC
J gene: TRBJ2-7
clone size: NA
V gene: TRBV13
D gene: NA

CDR3 protein: CAWSVRSGRIETQYF
CDR3 DNA: TGTGCCTGGAGTGTACGGTCGGGCAGGATAGAGACCCAGTACTTC
J gene: TRBJ2-5
clone size: NA
V gene: TRBV30
D gene: NA

CDR3 protein: CASSPSGGYEQYF
CDR3 DNA: TGTGCCAGCAGCCCTAGCGGGGGCTACGAGCAGTACTTC
J gene: TRBJ2-7
clone size: few
V gene: TRBV7-3
D gene: TRBD2

CDR3 protein: CSVTQGNTEAFF
CDR3 DNA: TGCAGCGTGACGCAGGGGAACACTGAAGCTTTCTTT
J gene: TRBJ1-1
clone size: NA
V gene: TRBV29-1
D gene: NA

CDR3 protein: CASSLSGSPTEAFF
CDR3 DNA: TGTGCCAGCAGCTTAAGTGGCAGTCCAACTGAAGCTTTCTTT
J gene: TRBJ1-1
clone size: NA
V gene: TRBV7-3
D gene: NA

CDR3 protein: CASSSGTYNEQFF
CDR3 DNA: TGTGCCAGCAGCTCAGGGACCTACAATGAGCAGTTCTTC
J gene: TRBJ2-1
clone size: NA
V gene: TRBV7-3
D gene: NA

CDR3 protein: CASSPGTGNTIYF
CDR3 DNA: TGTGCCAGCAGCCCAGGGACTGGAAACACCATATATTTT
J gene: TRBJ1-3
clone size: once
V gene: TRBV5-4
D gene: NA

CDR3 protein: CASSRGRVGGYTF
CDR3 DNA: TGTGCCAGCAGCCGGGGGAGGGTAGGCGGCTACACCTTC
J gene: TRBJ1-2
clone size: NA
V gene: TRBV5-8
D gene: NA

CDR3 protein: CASSPGLPGETQYF
CDR3 DNA: TGCGCCAGCAGCCCGGGACTGCCGGGCGAGACCCAGTACTTC
J gene: TRBJ2-5
clone size: NA
V gene: TRBV5-1
D gene: NA

CDR3 protein: CASSLGDRSTNEKLFF
CDR3 DNA: TGCGCCAGCAGCTTGGGGGACAGATCAACTAATGAAAAACTGTTTTTT
J gene: TRBJ1-4
clone size: NA
V gene: TRBV5-1
D gene: TRBD1

CDR3 protein: CSAQRGYGYTF
CDR3 DNA: TGCAGTGCGCAGAGGGGGTATGGCTACACCTTC
J gene: TRBJ1-2
clone size: NA
V gene: TRBV20-1
D gene: NA